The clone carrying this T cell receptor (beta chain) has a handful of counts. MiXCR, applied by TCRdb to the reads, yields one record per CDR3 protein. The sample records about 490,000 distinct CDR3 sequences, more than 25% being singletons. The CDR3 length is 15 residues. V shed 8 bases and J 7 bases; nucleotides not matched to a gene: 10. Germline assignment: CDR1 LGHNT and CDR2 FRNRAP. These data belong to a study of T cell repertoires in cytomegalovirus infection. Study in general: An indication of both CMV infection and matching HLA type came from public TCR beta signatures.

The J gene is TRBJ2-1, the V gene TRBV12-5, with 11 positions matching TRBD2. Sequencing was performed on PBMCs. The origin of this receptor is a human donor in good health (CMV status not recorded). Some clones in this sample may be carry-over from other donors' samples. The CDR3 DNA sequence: TGTGCTAGTCAGCTCGGGTCTAGCGGGAGGAATGAGCAGTTCTTC. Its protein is CASQLGSSGRNEQFF.